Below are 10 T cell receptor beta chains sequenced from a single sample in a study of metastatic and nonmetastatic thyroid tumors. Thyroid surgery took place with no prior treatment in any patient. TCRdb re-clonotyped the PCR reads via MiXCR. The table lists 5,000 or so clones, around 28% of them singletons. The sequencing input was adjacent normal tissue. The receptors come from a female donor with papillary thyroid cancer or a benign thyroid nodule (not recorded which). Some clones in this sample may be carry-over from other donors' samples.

The CDR3 nucleotides read TGTGCCAGCAGCTTAGTCCTCACCCCCGGAGGCTACACCTTC. It is translated as CASSLVLTPGGYTF. The chain uses TRBV7-2 and TRBJ1-2; D ambiguous. Germline V gene data show CDR1 as SGHTA and CDR2 as FQGNSA. V gave up 1 base and J gave up 8 bases, with 14 bases separating them. This CDR3 comprises 14 residues. The full variable domain, completed using reference TRBV7-2 and TRBJ1-2, is GAGVSQSPSNKVTEKGKDVELRCDPISGHTALYWYRQSLGQGLEFLIYFQGNSAPDKSGLPSDRFSAERTGGSVSTLTIQRTQQEDSAVYLCASSLVLTPGGYTFGSGTRLTVV.

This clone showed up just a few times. This chain's CDR3 is CASSYGQGLGYTF. CDR3 sequence (DNA): TGTGCCAGCAGTTATGGACAGGGGTTAGGCTACACCTTC. The chain recombines TRBV6-9 with TRBJ1-2, with 9 bases aligning to TRBD1. Looked up from germline, CDR1 is MNHGY and CDR2 is SVAAGI. V shed 2 bases and J 8 bases; nucleotides not matched to a gene: 3. The CDR3 is 13 residues long.

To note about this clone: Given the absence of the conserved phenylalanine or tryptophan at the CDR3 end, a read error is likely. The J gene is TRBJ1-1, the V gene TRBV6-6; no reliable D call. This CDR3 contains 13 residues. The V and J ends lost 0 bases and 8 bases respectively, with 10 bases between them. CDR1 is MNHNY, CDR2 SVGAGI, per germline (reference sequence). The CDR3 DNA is TGTGCCAGCAGTTACTCCTCGAAAAAAGAAGCTTTCATT. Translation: CASSYSSKKEAFI.

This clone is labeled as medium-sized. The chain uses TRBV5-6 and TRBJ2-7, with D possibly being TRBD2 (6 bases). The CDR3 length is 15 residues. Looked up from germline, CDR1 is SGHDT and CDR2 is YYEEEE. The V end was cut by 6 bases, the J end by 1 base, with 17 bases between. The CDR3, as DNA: TGTGCCAGCATTCGACTAGGGGAAGAGTCCTACGAGCAGTACTTC. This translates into CASIRLGEESYEQYF.

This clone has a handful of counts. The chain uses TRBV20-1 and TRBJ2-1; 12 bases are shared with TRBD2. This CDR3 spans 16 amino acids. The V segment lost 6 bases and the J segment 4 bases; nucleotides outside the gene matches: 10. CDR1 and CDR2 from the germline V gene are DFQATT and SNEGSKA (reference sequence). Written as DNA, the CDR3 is TGCAGTGCCCATACTAGCGGGAGGACCACATACAATGAGCAGTTCTTC. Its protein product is CSAHTSGRTTYNEQFF.

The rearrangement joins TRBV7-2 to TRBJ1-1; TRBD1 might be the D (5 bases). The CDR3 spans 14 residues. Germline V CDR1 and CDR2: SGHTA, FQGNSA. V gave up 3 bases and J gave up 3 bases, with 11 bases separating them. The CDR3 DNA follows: TGTGCCAGCAGCTTGAGATGGGACTACACTGAAGCTTTCTTT. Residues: CASSLRWDYTEAFF.

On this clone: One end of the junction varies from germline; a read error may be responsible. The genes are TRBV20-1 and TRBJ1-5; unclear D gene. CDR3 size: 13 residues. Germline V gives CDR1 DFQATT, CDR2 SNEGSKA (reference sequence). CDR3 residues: CRARALVYQPHHF. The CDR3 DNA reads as TGCAGAGCTAGAGCGCTGGTGTATCAGCCCCATCATTTT.

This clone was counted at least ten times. CDR3 coding DNA: TGCAGTGCTAGATCACACCGGGACCGGAGCTCCTACAATGAGCAGTTCTTC. It yields the protein CSARSHRDRSSYNEQFF. The chain recombines TRBV20-1 with TRBJ2-1; D is possibly TRBD1 or TRBD2 (5 bases each). CDR1 and CDR2 (germline): DFQATT, SNEGSKA (reference sequence). Trimming took off 2 bases at V and 0 bases at J, with 17 bases between the two ends. The length of the CDR3 is 17 residues.

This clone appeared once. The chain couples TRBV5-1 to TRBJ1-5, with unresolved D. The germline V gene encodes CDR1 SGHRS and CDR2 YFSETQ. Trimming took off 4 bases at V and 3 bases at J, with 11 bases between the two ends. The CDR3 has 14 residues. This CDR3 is CASSIAGDNQPQHF. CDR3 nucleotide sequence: TGCGCCAGCAGCATCGCAGGAGACAATCAGCCCCAGCATTTT.

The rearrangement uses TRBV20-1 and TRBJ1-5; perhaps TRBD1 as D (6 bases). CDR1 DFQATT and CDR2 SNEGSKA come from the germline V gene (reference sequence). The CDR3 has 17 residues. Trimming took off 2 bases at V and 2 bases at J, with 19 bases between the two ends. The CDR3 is CSARSHRVRDGNQPQHF. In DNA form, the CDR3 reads TGCAGTGCTAGAAGTCACAGGGTAAGGGATGGCAATCAGCCCCAGCATTTT.